Listed here are 20 T cell receptor beta chains from one sample, sequenced in a study of monozygotic twins with cystic fibrosis (dated by TCRdb to the early 2020s). Receptor amplification or capture employed the immunoSEQ multiplex PCR assay. The table comes from immuneACCESS by way of TCRdb, which keeps in-frame sequences with V and J called. Part of the clones is missing from these tables; in studies checked, under half for an unresolved V gene and the rest for unknown reasons. Here the sample has over 15,000 clones; about 97% occur a single time. The ten largest account for approximately 2% of the sample. Material for sequencing was blood. The receptor source for this set is a woman aged 30 to 39 with cystic fibrosis.

V is TRBV7-8 and J is TRBJ2-2, with D tentatively TRBD2 (5 bases). The CDR3 has 16 residues. The germline V gene has CDR1 SGHVS and CDR2 FQNEAQ. The V end was cut by 1 base, the J end by 0 bases, with 9 bases between. CDR3 protein: CASSLGETPNTGELFF. CDR3 coding DNA: TGTGCCAGCAGCTTAGGGGAGACTCCGAACACCGGGGAGCTGTTTTTT.

This clone was observed a single time. The chain is built from TRBV19 and TRBJ1-5, with D unclear. Trimming took 9 bases from V and 1 from J, leaving 16 bases between them. The V gene's germline CDR1 is LNHDA and CDR2 SQIVND (reference sequence). CDR3 length: 15 amino acids. CDR3 nucleotide sequence: TGTGCCAGCAACACTGACGCTGGGAGCAATCAGCCCCAGCATTTT. It codes for CASNTDAGSNQPQHF.

The chain has TRBV5-4 and TRBJ1-2; D is unclear. The germline V gene has CDR1 SGHNT and CDR2 YYREEE (reference sequence). V was trimmed by 2 bases and J by 8 bases, leaving 10 bases between them. The CDR3 extends over 12 amino acids. The CDR3, as DNA: TGTGCCAGCAGCTTAGAATCGGGAGGCTACACCTTC. It translates to CASSLESGGYTF.

V gene TRBV28 combines with J gene TRBJ1-2; D is unclear. V was pared by 4 bases and J by 7 bases, with 19 bases between. Looked up from germline, CDR1 is MDHEN and CDR2 is SYDVKM. The CDR3 is 15 residues long. The CDR3 loop is CASSSFHSGSRGYTF. For the CDR3, the DNA is TGTGCCAGCAGTTCCTTCCACTCAGGCTCGCGTGGCTACACCTTC.

About this clone itself: The junction departs from germline at one end; a sequencing error may be responsible. The V and J genes are TRBV5-1 and TRBJ2-1, with TRBD1 matching over 10 bases. The germline V gene encodes CDR1 SGHRS and CDR2 YFSETQ. The CDR3 has 16 amino acids. DNA of the CDR3: TGCGCCAGCACCTTGACCGGGACAGGGGTTGGCAATGAGCAGTTCTTC. As protein: CASTLTGTGVGNEQFF. The whole variable domain, filled in from reference TRBV5-1 and TRBJ2-1, reads KAGVTQTPRYLIKTRGQQVTLSCSPISGHRSVSWYQQTPGQGLQFLFEYFSETQRNKGNFPGRFSGRQFSNSRSEMNVSTLELGDSALYLCASTLTGTGVGNEQFFGPGTRLTVL.

To note about this clone: At one end, the junction sequence differs from germline, possibly due to a read error. The rearrangement joins TRBV7-7 to TRBJ2-5, with 7 bases identical to TRBD1. Germline CDR1 is SSHAT and CDR2 is FNYEAQ (reference sequence). This CDR3 comprises 13 residues. The CDR3 is CASSIDRDQEQYF. In nucleotides, the CDR3 is TGTGCTAGCAGCATTGACAGGGATCAGGAGCAGTACTTC.

V gene TRBV5-4 combines with J gene TRBJ2-3, with 8 bases aligning to TRBD2. The V and J ends lost 4 bases and 1 base, in that order; junction bases with no gene match: 14. Germline V gene lookup returns CDR1 SGHNT and CDR2 YYREEE (reference sequence). The CDR3 totals 18 residues. CDR3 bases: TGTGCCAGCAGCAGGGGTGGCGGGGGGCCGCCTGGCACAGATACGCAGTATTTT. Amino acid sequence: CASSRGGGGPPGTDTQYF.

The V call is TRBV5-4, the J call TRBJ2-7; D is perhaps TRBD2 (6 bases). CDR1 is SGHNT, CDR2 YYREEE, per germline (reference sequence). The CDR3 is made up of 14 amino acids. Trimming pared 0 bases from V and 2 bases from J, leaving 9 bases between. The CDR3 region has the DNA TGTGCCAGCAGCTTGGACGGGGGTACCTACGAGCAGTACTTC. The encoded protein is CASSLDGGTYEQYF. Using reference TRBV5-4 and TRBJ2-7 for the parts outside the CDR3, the full variable domain is ETGVTQSPTHLIKTRGQQVTLRCSSQSGHNTVSWYQQALGQGPQFIFQYYREEENGRGNFPPRFSGLQFPNYSSELNVNALELDDSALYLCASSLDGGTYEQYFGPGTRLTVT.

The V and J genes are TRBV6-1 and TRBJ2-2; D gene ambiguous. The CDR3 length is 15 residues. CDR1 MNHNS and CDR2 SASEGT come from the germline V gene. V was pared by 4 bases and J by 0 bases, with 9 bases between. CDR3 nucleotides: TGTGCCAGCAGTGGCTTCCCCGCGAACACCGGGGAGCTGTTTTTT. Translated: CASSGFPANTGELFF.

The genes are TRBV5-4 and TRBJ1-1, with 7 bases fitting TRBD1. The CDR3 has 17 residues. Trimming removed 6 bases from V and 1 base from J; junction bases left unmatched: 15. Germline V gives CDR1 SGHNT, CDR2 YYREEE (reference sequence). The CDR3 region is CASNYKRDSYGNTEAFF. The DNA for the CDR3 is TGTGCCAGCAATTATAAAAGGGACAGCTACGGGAACACTGAAGCTTTCTTT.

V gene TRBV5-1 combines with J gene TRBJ1-2; weak D call: TRBD1 (6 bases). The CDR3 has 14 residues. The germline CDR1 and CDR2 sequences are SGHRS and YFSETQ. Trimming took 4 bases from V and 1 from J, leaving 11 bases between them. The CDR3 region has the DNA TGCGCCAGCAGCCGCAAACAGGGTAACTATGGCTACACCTTC. It specifies CASSRKQGNYGYTF.

This chain connects TRBV7-9 to TRBJ1-1; TRBD1 matches 9 bases. The CDR3 spans 15 residues. Per the germline V gene, CDR1 is SEHNR and CDR2 is FQNEAQ (reference sequence). The V and J ends lost 5 bases and 1 base, in that order; junction bases with no gene match: 5. CDR3 nucleotides: TGTGCCAGCAGCCCAGGACAGGGGTGGAACACTGAAGCTTTCTTT. It is translated as CASSPGQGWNTEAFF. The full variable domain, with the rest looked up from reference TRBV7-9 and TRBJ1-1, is DTGVSQNPRHKITKRGQNVTFRCDPISEHNRLYWYRQTLGQGPEFLTYFQNEAQLEKSRLLSDRFSAERPKGSFSTLEIQRTEQGDSAMYLCASSPGQGWNTEAFFGQGTRLTVV.

J is TRBJ2-7 and V is TRBV5-5; D call uncertain. Germline V CDR1 and CDR2: SGHKS, YYEKEE (reference sequence). V dropped 1 base and J dropped 5 bases, with 7 bases sitting between them. This CDR3 comprises 12 residues. Here the CDR3 reads CASSLYLHEQYF. In DNA form, the CDR3 reads TGTGCCAGCAGCTTGTACCTCCACGAGCAGTACTTC.

The J gene is TRBJ2-7, the V gene TRBV13, with 9 bases identical to TRBD2. The V gene end was trimmed by 2 bases and the J gene end by 3 bases; junction bases not matched to a gene: 5. Germline V gene data show CDR1 as PRHDT and CDR2 as FYEKMQ (reference sequence). The CDR3 sequence is 15 residues long. CDR3 sequence reads: CASSLSGGGDYEQYF. The CDR3 coding sequence is TGTGCCAGCAGCTTATCTGGCGGGGGGGACTACGAGCAGTACTTC.

The chain employs TRBV6-5 and TRBJ2-2, with 7 bases matching TRBD1. The CDR3 totals 16 residues. The trim removed 2 bases at V and 6 bases at J, leaving 9 bases unmatched. Germline CDR1 and CDR2: MNHEY and SVGAGI. The CDR3 loop is CASSYEGAHGSGELFF. The CDR3, as DNA: TGTGCCAGCAGTTACGAGGGGGCGCATGGATCCGGGGAGCTGTTTTTT.

CDR3 residues: CASGGGSLTRSYEQYF. In DNA, the CDR3 is TGCGCCAGCGGGGGGGGGAGTCTCACTAGGTCCTACGAGCAGTACTTC. The chain joins TRBV10-2 to TRBJ2-7; the match to TRBD2 covers 7 bases. The CDR3 has 16 residues. The V gene's germline CDR1 is WSHSY and CDR2 SAAADI. Trimming cost V 8 bases and J 1 base; bases outside gene matches: 14.

The chain employs TRBV18 and TRBJ1-4; the D is unclear. V was pared by 5 bases and J by 3 bases, with 13 bases between. The CDR3 runs 15 residues. The germline V gene has CDR1 KGHSH and CDR2 LQKENI. CDR3 protein: CASSDRQHSNEKLFF. The CDR3 region has the DNA TGTGCCAGCTCAGACCGCCAGCATTCTAATGAAAAACTGTTTTTT.

The chain recombines TRBV30 with TRBJ2-7; no reliable D call. The CDR3 runs to 15 residues. Trimming removed 0 bases from V and 0 bases from J, with 12 bases in between. Germline V CDR1 and CDR2: GTSNPN, SVGIG (reference sequence). Here the CDR3 reads CAWSVQDLSSYEQYF. The CDR3 coding sequence is TGTGCCTGGAGTGTGCAGGATCTAAGCTCCTACGAGCAGTACTTC.

This clone was seen just once. The rearrangement links TRBV6-1 to TRBJ2-5; D might be TRBD1 (5 bases). Trimming shortened V by 2 bases and J by 2 bases, and 24 bases separated the two germline ends. This CDR3 contains 19 residues. Germline V gene sequence: CDR1 MNHNS, CDR2 SASEGT. CDR3 nucleotides: TGTGCCAGCAGTGAACCTGGCAGGGTGCATTTGCCGTGGCAAGAGACCCAGTACTTC. The encoded protein is CASSEPGRVHLPWQETQYF.

The rearrangement uses TRBV29-1 and TRBJ2-7; perhaps TRBD2 as D (6 bases). This CDR3 comprises 13 residues. Trimming left V 7 bases short and J 3 bases short, with 16 bases between. The germline V gene encodes CDR1 SQVTM and CDR2 ANQGSEA. As DNA, the CDR3 is TGCAGCGCCCTTGGAGGGATCTACTACGAGCAGTACTTC. Protein product: CSALGGIYYEQYF.